The 17 T cell receptor beta chains below come from one sample, sequenced in a study of shared clonotypes between healthy human individuals. Only in-frame clones appear in the TCRdb table, and some are missing; sequencing was by immunoSEQ multiplex PCR. The data contain about 1 million clones, approximately 80% of them seen just once; the ten biggest clones take up more than 0.5%. Source material: memory CD4+ T cells from PBMCs. Subset: CD45RA-negative fraction. The receptors originated from a man aged 18 to 30 in good health. Some clones in this sample may be carry-over from other donors' samples.

The chain is built from TRBV7-2 and TRBJ1-1, with unresolved D. CDR3 size: 14 residues. The germline V gene encodes CDR1 SGHTA and CDR2 FQGNSA. Trimming pared 3 bases from V and 4 bases from J, leaving 12 bases between. Here the CDR3 reads CASSFSTGSTEAFF. DNA of the CDR3: TGTGCCAGCAGCTTTTCAACCGGGAGCACTGAAGCTTTCTTT.

The J gene is TRBJ1-3, the V gene TRBV6-6; possible D gene TRBD1, 5 bases. Trimming removed 5 bases from V and 4 bases from J, with 12 bases in between. The CDR3 has 14 amino acids. The germline CDR1 and CDR2 sequences are MNHNY and SVGAGI (reference sequence). CDR3 in amino acids: CASSNLGGGNTIYF. In nucleotides, the CDR3 is TGTGCCAGCAGTAACCTGGGGGGAGGAAACACCATATATTTT.

The chain combines TRBV6-1 with TRBJ1-1, with D possibly matching TRBD1 (6 bases). The CDR3 is made up of 14 amino acids. Trimming shortened V by 5 bases and J by 2 bases, and 12 bases separated the two germline ends. Germline CDR1 MNHNS, CDR2 SASEGT. The CDR3 region has the DNA TGTGCCAGCAGTACAGGGACATCTAACACTGAAGCTTTCTTT. This translates into CASSTGTSNTEAFF.

This chain links TRBV25-1 with TRBJ2-5, with D possibly being TRBD2 (6 bases). This CDR3 comprises 13 residues. With 8 bases removed from V and 2 bases from J, the gap between germline ends came to 12 bases. Per germline, CDR1 MGHDK and CDR2 SYGVNS. The CDR3 spells CASCRAGQETQYF. Written as DNA, the CDR3 is TGTGCCAGCTGCCGGGCGGGGCAAGAGACCCAGTACTTC.

The chain employs TRBV23-1 and TRBJ2-5; 7 bases agree with TRBD2. TRBV23-1 is an ORF; its function is uncertain. This CDR3 is 19 amino acids long. J gave up 3 bases and V 3 bases, and 19 bases lay outside the gene matches. The CDR3 here is CASSHCPRGVRESKETQYF. The CDR3 nucleotides read TGCGCCAGCAGTCACTGTCCTCGGGGGGTACGGGAGTCGAAAGAGACCCAGTACTTC.

This clone was detected a few times. The chain recombines TRBV10-3 with TRBJ1-1, with D perhaps matching TRBD1 (6 bases). The germline CDR1 and CDR2 sequences are ENHRY and SYGVKD. This CDR3 has 14 amino acids. The ends were cut back, 4 bases at V and 1 base at J, with 10 bases in the middle. The CDR3 nucleotides read TGTGCCATCAGTGGACAGGAGACGAACACTGAAGCTTTCTTT. Protein sequence: CAISGQETNTEAFF.

The chain has TRBV20-1 and TRBJ2-7; D possibly corresponds to TRBD2 (5 bases). Trimming pared 7 bases from V and 1 base from J, leaving 8 bases between. The CDR3 has 11 amino acids. The V gene's germline CDR1 is DFQATT and CDR2 SNEGSKA (reference sequence). CDR3 sequence (DNA): TGCAGTGGGTCGGGGTCCTACGAGCAGTACTTC. Protein sequence: CSGSGSYEQYF.

The rearrangement joins TRBV12-5 to TRBJ2-5, with 8 positions matching TRBD2. The junction had 21 bases not matched to a gene; V was cut back by 3 bases and J by 9 bases. From germline, CDR1 is LGHNT and CDR2 FRNRAP. The CDR3 runs 18 residues. CDR3 amino acids: CASGFLPSRGERNVAQYF. CDR3 nucleotide sequence: TGTGCTAGTGGTTTCCTCCCTTCGCGGGGGGAAAGGAACGTGGCCCAGTACTTC.

As regards this clone: Other DNA sequences within the sample encode an identical CDR3. The V call is TRBV28, the J call TRBJ2-5; D unresolved. V lost 3 bases and J 5 bases, leaving 13 bases between the germline ends. This CDR3 has 14 residues. Germline V gene sequence: CDR1 MDHEN, CDR2 SYDVKM. The CDR3 reads CASSLSGTKETQYF. The DNA for the CDR3 is TGTGCCAGCAGTTTGTCCGGAACGAAGGAGACCCAGTACTTC.

V gene TRBV2 combines with J gene TRBJ2-1, with D possibly being TRBD2 (5 bases). This CDR3 is built from 16 residues. V dropped 0 bases and J dropped 2 bases, with 11 bases sitting between them. The germline CDR1 and CDR2 sequences are SNHLY and FYNNEI. CDR3 in DNA: TGTGCCAGCAGTGAAGCAGGGCGGAGGACCTACAATGAGCAGTTCTTC. Protein sequence: CASSEAGRRTYNEQFF.

The sample holds one count of this clone. This rearrangement joins TRBV6-5 to TRBJ1-4; no definite D call. V was clipped by 4 bases and J by 0 bases, with 9 bases between them. The V gene's germline CDR1 is MNHEY and CDR2 SVGAGI. This CDR3 has 15 residues. The CDR3 reads CASSLSGATNEKLFF. Written as DNA, the CDR3 is TGTGCCAGCAGTTTGTCAGGAGCAACTAATGAAAAACTGTTTTTT.

The chain couples TRBV2 to TRBJ1-1; D call uncertain. Germline CDR1 SNHLY, CDR2 FYNNEI. The CDR3 spans 15 residues. V gave up 7 bases and J gave up 4 bases, with 19 bases separating them. The CDR3, as DNA: TGTGCCAGCATTAAAGGAAACCCCGGGAGCACTGAAGCTTTCTTT. Its translation is CASIKGNPGSTEAFF.

CDR3 in DNA: TGCAGTGTGGGGTATGAAAAACTGTTTTTT. Translating it yields CSVGYEKLFF. This sequence joins TRBV20-1 and TRBJ1-4; D is uncertain. The V gene lost 7 bases and the J gene lost 6 bases, with 6 bases spanning the gap. The CDR3 is 10 residues long. Germline-derived CDR1 and CDR2 are DFQATT and SNEGSKA (reference sequence).

This clone was picked up a small number of times. The gene calls are TRBV13 and TRBJ2-2; 9 bases map to TRBD1. V trimming: 3 bases; J trimming: 5 bases; junction bases outside the gene matches: 4. Germline V gives CDR1 PRHDT, CDR2 FYEKMQ (reference sequence). This CDR3 is 15 amino acids long. The chain's CDR3 is CASSFGQGRTGELFF. The CDR3 nucleotides read TGTGCCAGCAGCTTCGGACAGGGGCGGACCGGGGAGCTGTTTTTT.

This clone came up a few times. The V call is TRBV19, the J call TRBJ1-2; D perhaps matches TRBD1 (5 bases). Germline V lookup: CDR1 LNHDA, CDR2 SQIVND (reference sequence). The V end was cut by 1 base, the J end by 6 bases, with 12 bases between. The CDR3 consists of 14 residues. The CDR3, as DNA: TGTGCCAGTAGTATAGCCACCGGGACGCATGGCTACACCTTC. It is translated as CASSIATGTHGYTF.

The chain links TRBV5-6 to TRBJ1-1; 11 bases align to TRBD1. J gave up 5 bases and V 4 bases, and 10 bases lay outside the gene matches. The CDR3 sequence is 16 residues long. Germline CDR1 reads SGHDT; CDR2 reads YYEEEE. CDR3 coding DNA: TGTGCCAGCAGCCCGGACAGGGGGCGATACATTACTGAAGCTTTCTTT. It codes for CASSPDRGRYITEAFF.

The rearrangement uses TRBV4-3 and TRBJ2-3; D remains ambiguous. Per the germline V gene, CDR1 is LGHNA and CDR2 is YSLEER. CDR3 length: 15 amino acids. Trimming removed 1 base at V and 5 bases at J, with 13 bases between. The CDR3 loop reads CASSQVRTFQDTQYF. The CDR3 bases are TGCGCCAGCAGCCAAGTCCGGACCTTCCAAGATACGCAGTATTTT.